The TCR beta chain under discussion was sequenced for a study of T-cell memory formation after mild COVID-19 (dated by TCRdb to about 2021). Broadly, across the study: TCR sequence clusters from the two donors were largely donor specific. T-cell clones expanding and contracting after mild COVID-19 in a couple of donors were tracked by longitudinal TCRalpha and TCRbeta repertoire sequencing. Two young, previously healthy adult volunteers made up the cohort, one male and one female. Here is what the overall study found, with its caveats: Only a couple of mild cases were covered in the study, and larger cohorts including severe cases with pre-infection samples were considered necessary. Balanced CD4/CD8 phenotypes were observed for clones contracting from day 15 to 85, whereas a bias towards CD4+ was observed for a second wave of clones expanding from day 15 to 37. The second-wave clones that peaked on day 37 were not confirmed to be SARS-CoV-2 specific. Contracting CD4+ clones turned up mainly in the CM and EM memory subsets, whereas EMRA was where CD8+ clones were enriched. Some responding clones were detected in pre-infection memory, which suggested that pre-existing cross-reactive memory T cells had joined the SARS-CoV-2 response.

This clonotype was counted ten times or more. Its recognized antigen is unknown. One base away there is no much larger clone; base qualities are not given. The data were produced on an Illumina NovaSeq 6000. cDNA libraries for TCRalpha and TCRbeta were prepared by 5'RACE using constant-segment primers, with sample barcodes and unique molecular identifiers added. RNA was extracted from every sample with Trizol reagent. Amplification of the libraries took two PCR steps, and the second step added a second sample barcode plus Illumina TruSeq adapters. Libraries were sequenced on an Illumina NovaSeq with 2 x 150 bp paired-end reads. The authors' analysis ran thus. Reads were demultiplexed and collapsed into UMI-guided consensus sequences with migec v1.2.7. Using mixcr v2.1.11, UMI consensuses were aligned to TRA and TRB V and J templates and then assembled into clonotypes. Clonotypes were classified as expanded or contracted when called significant by both edgeR and NoisET, with noise models trained on biological replicates. edgeR calls used a false discovery rate-adjusted p below 0.01 and a log2 fold-change threshold of 1. PCA with hierarchical clustering of max-normalized trajectories of the 1000 most abundant clonotypes was used as exploratory dynamics analysis. Separately sequenced CD4+ and CD8+ repertoires were used to assign a CD4 or CD8 phenotype to each responding clone. In-frame beta chains were kept once TCRdb had trimmed the public reads at Q25 with fastp and called clones with MiXCR. Identical CDR3 protein sequences are pooled into one entry, listed with their most common genes and DNA. None of the V and J calls come from the authors' own analysis; TCRdb made them. This sample is represented by 470,000 or so distinct CDR3 sequences; roughly 25% of them were singletons. 12% of the sample is taken by the ten largest.

PBMCs were isolated by Ficoll-Paque density gradient centrifugation. The CDR3 runs 17 residues from the cysteine to the phenylalanine. Only the CDR3 region is kept as DNA, spanning 51 bases read in frame from base 1. CDR1 and CDR2, looked up from the germline V gene, are MGHRA and YSYEKL. V and J are trimmed by 3 bases and 3 bases, and the gene matches miss 13 bases of the junction. The sequence was collected from an adult woman who had mild COVID-19 (a few samples of this study predate the infection). The sample titles of this study are shuffled in the database, so cell type and time point are left out; the donor was told from shared clones. The rearrangement joined TRBV4-1 to TRBJ1-1; 7 bases in the middle match TRBD1. The sequencing input was PBMCs or a T cell subset sorted from them (not recorded which). This receptor has the CDR3 CASSHPPRGGEDTEAFF. DNA sequence: TGCGCCAGCAGCCACCCCCCCCGAGGGGGCGAGGACACTGAAGCTTTCTTT.